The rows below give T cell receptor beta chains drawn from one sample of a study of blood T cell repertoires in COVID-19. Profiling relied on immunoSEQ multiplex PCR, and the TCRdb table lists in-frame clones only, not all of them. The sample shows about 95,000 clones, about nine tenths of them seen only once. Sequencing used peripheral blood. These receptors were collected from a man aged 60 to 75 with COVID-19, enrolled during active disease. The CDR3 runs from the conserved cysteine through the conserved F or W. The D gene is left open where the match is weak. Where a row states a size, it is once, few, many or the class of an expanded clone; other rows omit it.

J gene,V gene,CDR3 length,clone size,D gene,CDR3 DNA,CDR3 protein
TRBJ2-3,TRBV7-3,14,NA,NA,TGTGCCAGCAGTCCGTTCAAGGGGACAGATACGCAGTATTTT,CASSPFKGTDTQYF
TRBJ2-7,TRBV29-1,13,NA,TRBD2,TGCAGCGTGATGAGCGGGAGTTACTACGAGCAGTACTTC,CSVMSGSYYEQYF
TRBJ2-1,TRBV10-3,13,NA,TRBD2,TGTGCCATCACCCGGGAGGAGTACAATGAGCAGTTCTTC,CAITREEYNEQFF
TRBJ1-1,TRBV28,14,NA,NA,TGTGCCAGCAGACCCCCGGGATTGGGCACTGAAGCTTTCTTT,CASRPPGLGTEAFF
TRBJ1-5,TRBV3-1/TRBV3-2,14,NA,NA,TGTGCCAGCAGCCAAGATTGGGGAGATCAGCCCCAGCATTTT,CASSQDWGDQPQHF
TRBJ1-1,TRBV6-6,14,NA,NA,TGTGCCAGCAGGCGCCGCCCCGAAGTTGTTGAAGCTTTCTTT,CASRRRPEVVEAFF
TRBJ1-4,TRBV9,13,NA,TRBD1,TGTGCCAGCAGCGTAACAGGGGGAGAAAAACTGTTTTTT,CASSVTGGEKLFF
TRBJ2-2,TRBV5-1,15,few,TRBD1,TGCGCCAGCAGCTTGGTCGGACAGGGAACCGGGGAGCTGTTTTTT,CASSLVGQGTGELFF
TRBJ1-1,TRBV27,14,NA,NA,TGTGCCAGCACCGTTACAGGGAGGAACACTGAAGCTTTCTTT,CASTVTGRNTEAFF
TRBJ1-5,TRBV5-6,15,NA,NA,TGTGCCAGCAGCACGGGCGGGTATAGCAATCAGCCCCAGCATTTT,CASSTGGYSNQPQHF
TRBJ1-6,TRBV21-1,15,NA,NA,TGTGCCAGCAGCAGGGACAGGGTGAATAATTCACCCCTCCACTTT,CASSRDRVNNSPLHF
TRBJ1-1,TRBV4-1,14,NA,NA,TGCGCCAGCAGCCAAGAGTGGGGTATGGAGGGAGCTTTCTTT,CASSQEWGMEGAFF
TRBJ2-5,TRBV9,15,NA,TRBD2,TGTGCCAGCACCCTAGTGGGGGGGTGGGCAGAGACCCAGTACTTC,CASTLVGGWAETQYF
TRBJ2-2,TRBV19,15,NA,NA,TGTGCCAGTAGTATACGGCGGCCCGACACCGGGGAGCTGTTTTTT,CASSIRRPDTGELFF
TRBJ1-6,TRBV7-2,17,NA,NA,TGTGCCAGCAGCCTTCCACCTTCCGGGGGGCAGAGTTCACCCCTCCACTTT,CASSLPPSGGQSSPLHF
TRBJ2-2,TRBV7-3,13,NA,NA,TGTGCCAGCAGCTATACCGAACACGGGGAGCTGTTTTTT,CASSYTEHGELFF
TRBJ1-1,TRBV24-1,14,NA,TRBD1,TGTGCCACCAGTGATCGCCGGGACAGGGGTGTAGCTTTCTTT,CATSDRRDRGVAFF
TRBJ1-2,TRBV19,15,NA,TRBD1,TGTGCCAGTAGCCCCGACAGGGGAGCTAACTATGGCTACACCTTC,CASSPDRGANYGYTF
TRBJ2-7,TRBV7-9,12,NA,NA,TGTGCCAGCAGCTTCGGAGGGTTCGAGCAGTACTTC,CASSFGGFEQYF
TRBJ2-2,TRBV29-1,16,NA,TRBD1,TGCAGCGTTGAACCCGCAGGGGGCGCCGGCACCGGGGAGCTGTTTTTT,CSVEPAGGAGTGELFF
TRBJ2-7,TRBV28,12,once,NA,TGTGCCAGCAGTGAGGCCACGGACGAGCAGTACTTC,CASSEATDEQYF
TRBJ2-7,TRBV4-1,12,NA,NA,TGCGCCAGCAGCCAAGGGCTAGCCGAGCAGTACTTC,CASSQGLAEQYF
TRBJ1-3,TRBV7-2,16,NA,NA,TGTGCCAGCAGCTTAGTACGGGTTAGGTCTGGAAACACCATATATTTT,CASSLVRVRSGNTIYF
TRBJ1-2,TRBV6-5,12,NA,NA,TGTGCCAGCAGTTCTAAAGCATACGGCTACACCTTC,CASSSKAYGYTF
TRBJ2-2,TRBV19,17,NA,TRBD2,TGTGCCAGTAATATTCCGGGACTAGCGGGATCCCCCGGGGAGCTGTTTTTT,CASNIPGLAGSPGELFF
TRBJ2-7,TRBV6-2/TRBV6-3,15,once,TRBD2,TGTGCCAGCAGTTCACTAGCGGGAGAATCGGGAGAGCAGTACTTC,CASSSLAGESGEQYF
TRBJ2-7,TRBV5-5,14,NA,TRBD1,TGTGCCAGCAGCTTCGGGACAGGGGGCTACGAGCAGTACTTC,CASSFGTGGYEQYF
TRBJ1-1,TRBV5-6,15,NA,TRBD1,TGTGCCAGCAGCGTACAGGGGATGGTCAACACTGAAGCTTTCTTT,CASSVQGMVNTEAFF
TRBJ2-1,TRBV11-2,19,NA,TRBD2,TGTGCCAGCAGCTGGATTCGGACTAGCGGAGACCTCTCCTACAATGAGCAGTTCTTC,CASSWIRTSGDLSYNEQFF
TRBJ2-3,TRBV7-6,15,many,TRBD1,TGTGCCAGCAGAAAGACAGGGGTCCTGGGAGATACGCAGTATTTT,CASRKTGVLGDTQYF
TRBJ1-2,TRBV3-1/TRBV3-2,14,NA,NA,TGTGCCAGCAGCCAAGGGGTACAGGTGATCGGCTACACCTTC,CASSQGVQVIGYTF
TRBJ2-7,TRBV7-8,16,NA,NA,TGTGCCAGCAGCTTAGGGGAGCGGCCGTCCTCCTACGAGCAGTACTTC,CASSLGERPSSYEQYF
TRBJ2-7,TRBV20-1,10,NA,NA,TGCAGTGCCGCAGGCTACGAGCAGTACTTC,CSAAGYEQYF
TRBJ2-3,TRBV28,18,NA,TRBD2,TGTGCCAGCAGTTTACCGATATCTAGCGGTACTAGCACAGATACGCAGTATTTT,CASSLPISSGTSTDTQYF
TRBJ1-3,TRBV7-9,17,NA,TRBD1,TGTGCCAGCAGCCCGTGGACAGGCCAGCGTTCTGGAAACACCATATATTTT,CASSPWTGQRSGNTIYF
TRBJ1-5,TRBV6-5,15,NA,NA,TGTGCCAGCAGTTCCTTTGCAGGCTTAAATCAGCCCCAGCATTTT,CASSSFAGLNQPQHF
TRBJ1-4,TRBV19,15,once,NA,TGTGCCAGTATTAATACAGGGCAATTGGGCGAAAAACTGTTTTTT,CASINTGQLGEKLFF
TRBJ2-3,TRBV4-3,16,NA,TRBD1,TGCGCCAGCAGCCCCGGACAGGGGGCGCGAACAGATACGCAGTATTTT,CASSPGQGARTDTQYF
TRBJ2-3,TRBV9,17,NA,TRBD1,TGTGCCAGCAGCGCACCGCCAGGGGGCGCAGGCACAGATACGCAGTATTTT,CASSAPPGGAGTDTQYF
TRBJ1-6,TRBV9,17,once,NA,TGTGCCAGCAGCCCACAACCGTATGTCTCCTATAATTCACCCCTCCACTTT,CASSPQPYVSYNSPLHF
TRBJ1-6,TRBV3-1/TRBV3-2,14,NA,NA,TGTGCCAGCAGCACCGAACCGACGGGTTCACCCCTCCACTTT,CASSTEPTGSPLHF
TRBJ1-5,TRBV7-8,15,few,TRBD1,TGTGCCAGCAGCTTAGGCGGAGGGACAGATCAGCCCCAGCATTTT,CASSLGGGTDQPQHF
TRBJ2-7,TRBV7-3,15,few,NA,TGTGCCAGCAGCTCCCCCCGGAGGGCTACCTACGAGCAGTACTTC,CASSSPRRATYEQYF
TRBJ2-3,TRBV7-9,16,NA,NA,TGTGCCAGCAGCTTAGGAGGCCGAGGTGCAACAGATACGCAGTATTTT,CASSLGGRGATDTQYF
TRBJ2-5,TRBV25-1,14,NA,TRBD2,TGTGCCAGCATGCGGGAGAGTGACGGGGAGACCCAGTACTTC,CASMRESDGETQYF
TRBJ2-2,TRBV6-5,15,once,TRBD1,TGTGCCAGCAGGGGGACAGGGGGGAGGACCGGGGAGCTGTTTTTT,CASRGTGGRTGELFF
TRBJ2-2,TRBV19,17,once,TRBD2,TGTACCAGTAGTATAGGCCTAGCGGGAGGGGACACCGGGGAGCTGTTTTTT,CTSSIGLAGGDTGELFF
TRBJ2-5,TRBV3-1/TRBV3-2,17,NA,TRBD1,TGTGCCAGCAGCCAAGCCCCGACGACAGGGATCCAAGAGACCCAGTACTTC,CASSQAPTTGIQETQYF
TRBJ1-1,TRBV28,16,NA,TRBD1,TGTGCCAGCCGAGGACAGGGAGGGGATCAGAACACTGAAGCTTTCTTT,CASRGQGGDQNTEAFF
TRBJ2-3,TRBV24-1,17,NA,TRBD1,TGTGCCACCAGTGATCCCGGGACAGGGGGCAAAGCAGATACGCAGTATTTT,CATSDPGTGGKADTQYF
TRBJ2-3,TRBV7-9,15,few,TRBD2,TGTGCCAGCAGCCGGGGGGGTCAGCGGACAGATACGCAGTATTTT,CASSRGGQRTDTQYF
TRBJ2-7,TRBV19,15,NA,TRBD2,TGTGCCAGTAGCGGGACTAGCGGGAGCTTCTACGAGCAGTACTTC,CASSGTSGSFYEQYF